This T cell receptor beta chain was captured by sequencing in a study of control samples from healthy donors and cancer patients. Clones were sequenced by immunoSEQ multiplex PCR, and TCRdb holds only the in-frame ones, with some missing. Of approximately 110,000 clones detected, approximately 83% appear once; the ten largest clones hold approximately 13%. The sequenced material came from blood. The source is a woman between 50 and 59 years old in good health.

The chain's CDR3 is CASSPGTGIWGTTREQYF. The DNA for the CDR3 is TGCGCCAGCAGTCCCGGGACAGGAATATGGGGCACTACTCGGGAGCAGTACTTC. This chain connects TRBV23-1 to TRBJ2-7; 8 positions match TRBD1. TRBV23-1 belongs to the ORF category, with a function that is uncertain. V was pared by 4 bases and J by 7 bases, with 21 bases of the junction left unmatched. The CDR3 spans 18 residues.